The 29 T cell receptor beta chains below come from one sample, sequenced in a study of spatial heterogeneity in lung cancer. Indicated time point: blood at routine non-recurrence follow-up after resection. No cells were sorted before sequencing. The whole RNA sequenced was extracted from tumor, nontumor lung or frozen PBMC. Via MiXCR, TCRdb re-called the 5' RACE reads, giving one row per CDR3 protein. The sample lists about 52,000 distinct CDR3 sequences, less than 9.5% seen once, with around 36% in the top ten. The source material was PBMCs, sampled at follow-up. These receptors all stem from a female donor with early-stage non-small cell lung cancer.

The table lists this clonotype with a few counts. The chain uses TRBV7-8 and TRBJ2-7, with D perhaps matching TRBD1 (6 bases). The germline CDR1 and CDR2 sequences are SGHVS and FQNEAQ. V lost 4 bases, J lost 0 bases, and 10 bases lay in between. The CDR3 extends over 14 amino acids. This CDR3 is CASSWGHSSYEQYF. As DNA, the CDR3 is TGTGCCAGCAGCTGGGGACACTCCTCCTACGAGCAGTACTTC.

This clonotype has a count of ten or more. The chain carries TRBV5-1 and TRBJ2-2, with TRBD2 matching 8 bases. This CDR3 has 14 amino acids. Unmatched junction bases numbered 4, after V lost 4 bases and J lost 5 bases. Germline CDR1 SGHRS, CDR2 YFSETQ. CDR3 nucleotide sequence: TGCGCCAGCAGCGCGATAGCGGGGACCGGGGAGCTGTTTTTT. This sequence encodes CASSAIAGTGELFF.

This rearrangement joins TRBV6-2 or TRBV6-3 to TRBJ2-7; 9 bases align to TRBD1. This CDR3 has 16 residues. J gave up 2 bases and V 10 bases, and 15 bases lay outside the gene matches. The germline V gene has CDR1 MNHEY and CDR2 SVGEGT. CDR3: CATLPYTGGFAYEQYF. In nucleotides, the CDR3 is TGTGCCACCCTTCCATATACAGGGGGCTTCGCCTACGAGCAGTACTTC.

J is TRBJ1-2 and V is TRBV7-9, with 8 bases lining up with TRBD1. Germline loops: CDR1 SEHNR, CDR2 FQNEAQ (reference sequence). This CDR3 has 15 residues. Unmatched junction bases numbered 7, after V lost 0 bases and J lost 7 bases. DNA for the CDR3: TGTGCCAGCAGCTTAGCGGGCGGACAGGGCACTGGCTACACCTTC. Translated, it gives CASSLAGGQGTGYTF. Looking up the rest from reference TRBV7-9 and TRBJ1-2 gives the full variable domain: DTGVSQNPRHKITKRGQNVTFRCDPISEHNRLYWYRQTLGQGPEFLTYFQNEAQLEKSRLLSDRFSAERPKGSFSTLEIQRTEQGDSAMYLCASSLAGGQGTGYTFGSGTRLTVV.

V is TRBV6-2 or TRBV6-3 and J is TRBJ2-7, with 9 positions matching TRBD2. This CDR3 region has 15 residues. Trimming took 6 bases from V and 3 from J; bases not matched to a gene: 9. Germline assignment: CDR1 MNHEY and CDR2 SVGEGT. The CDR3 DNA follows: TGTGCCAGCAGACCCCATAGCGGGGGCCTCTACGAGCAGTACTTC. This encodes CASRPHSGGLYEQYF.

A few counts support this clonotype. One end of the junction varies from germline; a read error may be responsible. The rearrangement links TRBV12-3 or TRBV12-4 to TRBJ2-4, with 13 positions matching TRBD2. The CDR3 spans 13 residues. The CDR3 spells CASSFTSGGGVHF. In nucleotides, the CDR3 is TGTGCCAGCAGTTTTACTAGCGGGGGGGGAGTACACTTC.

This clonotype was seen many times. V and J are TRBV20-1 and TRBJ2-3; D remains ambiguous. V lost 2 bases and J 0 bases, leaving 3 bases between the germline ends. The CDR3 is 12 amino acids. From germline, CDR1 is DFQATT and CDR2 SNEGSKA (reference sequence). The CDR3 loop reads CSARFSTDTQYF. The CDR3, as DNA: TGCAGTGCTAGATTCAGCACAGATACGCAGTATTTT.

The table lists this clonotype with a few counts. The chain links TRBV3-1 to TRBJ1-1, with D uncertain. V was pared by 2 bases and J by 3 bases, with 4 bases between. Germline CDR1 reads LGHDT; CDR2 reads YNNKEL (reference sequence). The CDR3 runs 12 residues. CDR3 loop: CASSQLDTEAFF. DNA of the CDR3: TGTGCCAGCAGCCAACTGGACACTGAAGCTTTCTTT.

The V and J genes are TRBV20-1 and TRBJ2-5, with D possibly matching TRBD1 (6 bases). Trimming took off 1 base at V and 0 bases at J, with 18 bases between the two ends. CDR3 length: 17 residues. Germline assignment: CDR1 DFQATT and CDR2 SNEGSKA (reference sequence). CDR3 sequence reads: CSARGGARDKYQETQYF. In DNA, the CDR3 is TGCAGTGCTAGAGGCGGAGCTCGGGACAAGTACCAAGAGACCCAGTACTTC.

This clonotype appeared many times. The V and J genes are TRBV3-1 and TRBJ2-5; 9 bases fit TRBD1. This CDR3 is built from 16 residues. Germline-derived CDR1 and CDR2 are LGHDT and YNNKEL (reference sequence). With V trimmed by 3 bases and J by 5 bases, 10 bases remained unmatched. CDR3 loop: CASSQRGQGLRETQYF. CDR3 in DNA: TGTGCCAGCAGCCAGAGGGGACAGGGTCTAAGGGAGACCCAGTACTTC.

This clonotype was detected ten times or more. The CDR3 region has the DNA TGCAGCATCGGTTCAGGGGAGGGCTACGAGCAGTACTTC. Translated: CSIGSGEGYEQYF. This chain links TRBV29-1 with TRBJ2-7; tentative D call: TRBD2 (7 bases). This CDR3 is 13 amino acids long. Between the trimmed V and J ends, which lost 8 bases and 3 bases, there was a span of 17 bases. Germline values: CDR1 SQVTM, CDR2 ANQGSEA.

The table lists this clonotype with many counts. V and J are TRBV7-3 and TRBJ2-1, with D unclear. Germline-derived CDR1 and CDR2 are SGHTA and FQGTGA. The CDR3 length is 13 residues. The germline V and J ends were trimmed by 3 bases and 14 bases, with 17 bases remaining between them. The CDR3 loop is CASSLSDRAPEFF. The CDR3 DNA sequence: TGTGCCAGCAGCTTGAGCGACCGGGCTCCCGAGTTCTTC.

This clonotype was found a few times. This sequence joins TRBV2 and TRBJ2-1; 7 bases map to TRBD2. V dropped 6 bases and J dropped 6; count of bases not matched to a gene: 8. The germline V gene has CDR1 SNHLY and CDR2 FYNNEI. This CDR3 region has 14 residues. As DNA, the CDR3 is TGTGCCAGCAGCCTCGGGGGAGGGAGCAATGAGCAGTTCTTC. It is translated as CASSLGGGSNEQFF.

This clonotype was seen at least ten times. This chain uses TRBV5-1 with TRBJ1-2, with D hard to call. Germline-derived CDR1 and CDR2 are SGHRS and YFSETQ. Trimming took off 5 bases at V and 8 bases at J, with 16 bases between the two ends. The CDR3 is 13 residues long. The CDR3, as DNA: TGCGCCAGCAGAAGAGAAAACGGGGAAGGCTACACCTTC. Amino acids: CASRRENGEGYTF.

This chain connects TRBV18 to TRBJ1-4; 8 positions match TRBD1. The CDR3 contains 16 residues. The junction had 13 bases not matched to a gene; V was cut back by 3 bases and J by 10 bases. Germline assignment: CDR1 KGHSH and CDR2 LQKENI. This chain's CDR3 is CASSPQGAATGGKLFF. CDR3 nucleotides: TGTGCCAGCTCACCCCAGGGGGCCGCAACTGGAGGAAAACTGTTTTTT. Together with reference TRBV18 and TRBJ1-4, the CDR3 gives the full variable domain: NAGVMQNPRHLVRRRGQEARLRCSPMKGHSHVYWYRQLPEEGLKFMVYLQKENIIDESGMPKERFSAEFPKEGPSILRIQQVVRGDSAAYFCASSPQGAATGGKLFFGSGTQLSVL.

The chain couples TRBV3-1 to TRBJ2-7, with 10 bases matching TRBD2. Trimming at V came to 4 bases and at J to 7 bases, leaving 10 bases not matched to a gene. Germline V lookup: CDR1 LGHDT, CDR2 YNNKEL (reference sequence). The CDR3 runs to 15 residues. CDR3: CASSPSERGGGEQYF. The CDR3 DNA reads as TGTGCCAGCAGCCCCTCGGAGCGGGGGGGCGGGGAGCAGTACTTC.

This clonotype has at least ten counts. The chain couples TRBV6-2 or TRBV6-3 to TRBJ2-1; 10 positions match TRBD2. CDR3 length equals 15 residues. Trimming took 5 bases from V and 12 from J; bases not matched to a gene: 13. Germline lookup yields CDR1 MNHEY and CDR2 SVGEGT. The CDR3 nucleotides read TGTGCCAGCAGTACTGGACTAGCGGTCACACGGGCGCAGTTCTTC. It yields the protein CASSTGLAVTRAQFF.

This clonotype was recorded many times. The chain uses TRBV4-2 and TRBJ2-2; D is uncertain. This CDR3 is built from 16 residues. V lost 0 bases to trimming and J lost 0 bases, with 8 bases between them. Germline V gene sequence: CDR1 LGHNA, CDR2 YNFKEQ. The CDR3 here is CASSQEIGANTGELFF. In DNA form, the CDR3 reads TGTGCCAGCAGCCAAGAAATTGGCGCGAACACCGGGGAGCTGTTTTTT.

To note about this clonotype: This may be a read error, as it is one base from a much larger clone. This sequence joins TRBV5-1 and TRBJ2-7; weak D call: TRBD1 (6 bases). CDR1 is SGHRS, CDR2 YFSETQ, per germline. The germline V and J ends were trimmed by 4 bases and 7 bases, with 18 bases remaining between them. The CDR3 length is 14 residues. The CDR3 is CASSRRDNQGEQYF. The CDR3 DNA reads as TGCGCCAGCAGCCGCCGGGACAACCAGGGAGAGCAGTACTTC.

The table lists this clonotype with many counts. The CDR3 DNA sequence: TGTGCCAGCAGCTCAGGAGGTTTGAACGCAGATACGCAGTATTTT. This sequence encodes CASSSGGLNADTQYF. The V gene is TRBV7-3, the J gene TRBJ2-3, with a possible D match to TRBD2 (5 bases). The V end was cut by 4 bases, the J end by 4 bases, with 15 bases between. Germline V gives CDR1 SGHTA, CDR2 FQGTGA. The CDR3 covers 15 residues.

This clonotype was seen many times. This chain connects TRBV7-2 to TRBJ1-5; 9 bases are shared with TRBD1. Trimming cost V 5 bases and J 7 bases; bases outside gene matches: 6. CDR3 length equals 14 residues. Germline V gene sequence: CDR1 SGHTA, CDR2 FQGNSA. Here the CDR3 reads CASSPGDRAQPQHF. CDR3 nucleotides: TGTGCCAGCAGCCCCGGGGACAGGGCCCAGCCCCAGCATTTT.

J is TRBJ1-2 and V is TRBV7-2; D may be TRBD1 (5 bases). From germline, CDR1 is SGHTA and CDR2 FQGNSA. CDR3 size: 16 residues. V lost 6 bases and J lost 0, with 17 bases in between. In nucleotides, the CDR3 is TGTGCCAGCAGTCCCAGGGCAGCGACCCCTAACTATGGCTACACCTTC. Translated: CASSPRAATPNYGYTF.

The chain has TRBV5-1 and TRBJ2-6; D is possibly TRBD1 (7 bases). CDR1 and CDR2 (germline): SGHRS, YFSETQ. The CDR3 length is 15 residues. Trimming shortened V by 4 bases and J by 2 bases, and 10 bases separated the two germline ends. The CDR3, as DNA: TGCGCCAGCAGCGGAGGGGGCGCTGGGGCCAACGTCCTGACTTTC. Amino acids: CASSGGGAGANVLTF.

The table lists this clonotype with a few counts. The J gene is TRBJ1-4, the V gene TRBV5-1; 9 positions agree with TRBD1. Unmatched junction bases numbered 5, after V lost 3 bases and J lost 5 bases. The CDR3 is made up of 15 amino acids. In germline, CDR1 is SGHRS, CDR2 YFSETQ. CDR3 DNA sequence: TGCGCCAGCAGCTCTACCGGGACAGGGAATGAAAAACTGTTTTTT. Amino acid sequence: CASSSTGTGNEKLFF.

This clonotype was counted between two and nine times. The chain carries TRBV15 and TRBJ1-5; TRBD1 is a possible D gene (5 bases). Per germline, CDR1 LNHNV and CDR2 YYDKDF (reference sequence). Between the trimmed V and J ends, which lost 3 bases and 7 bases, there was a span of 22 bases. The CDR3 runs 17 residues. Written as DNA, the CDR3 is TGTGCCACCAGCAGTTCCCACCGGGACGAGTATGCGCAGCCCCAGCATTTT. Translated, it gives CATSSSHRDEYAQPQHF.

This rearrangement joins TRBV4-1 to TRBJ1-1; D may be TRBD1 (5 bases). V lost 5 bases to trimming and J lost 1 base, with 11 bases between them. The V gene's germline CDR1 is MGHRA and CDR2 YSYEKL. The CDR3 sequence is 14 residues long. CDR3: CASSTRDGNTEAFF. CDR3 bases: TGCGCCAGCAGCACCAGGGACGGGAACACTGAAGCTTTCTTT.

This clonotype came up many times. The rearrangement joins TRBV9 to TRBJ1-6, with D unclear. There are 14 residues in the CDR3. The germline V gene has CDR1 SGDLS and CDR2 YYNGEE. The V gene lost 0 bases and the J gene lost 6 bases, with 7 bases spanning the gap. The DNA for the CDR3 is TGTGCCAGCAGCGTAGGGACTTTTAATTCACCCCTCCACTTT. Protein sequence: CASSVGTFNSPLHF.

This clonotype was seen ten or more times. The J gene is TRBJ2-2, the V gene TRBV30, with D uncertain. The ends were cut back, 0 bases at V and 5 bases at J, with 10 bases in the middle. The CDR3 has 14 amino acids. Germline lookup yields CDR1 GTSNPN and CDR2 SVGIG (reference sequence). In DNA, the CDR3 is TGTGCCTGGAGTGTACTGGTGGCGACCGGGGAGCTGTTTTTT. It specifies CAWSVLVATGELFF.

This clonotype was observed many times. J is TRBJ1-2 and V is TRBV5-1; D ambiguous. The germline V and J ends were trimmed by 3 bases and 0 bases, with 9 bases remaining between them. Germline CDR1 and CDR2: SGHRS and YFSETQ. CDR3 length: 14 residues. The CDR3 is CASSSITTNYGYTF. The CDR3 DNA follows: TGCGCCAGCAGCTCTATCACAACTAACTATGGCTACACCTTC.